The subject of this entry is one T cell receptor beta chain. This entry is derived from a study of blood T cell repertoires in COVID-19. Study context: Donors in the United States, Italy and Spain gave samples during acute or convalescent COVID-19.

Profiling relied on immunoSEQ multiplex PCR, and the TCRdb table lists in-frame clones only, not all of them. The profile shows 150,000 to 200,000 clones, around 79% of them singletons. Trimming cost V 8 bases and J 1 base, with 10 bases left between them. CDR1 and CDR2 (germline): LNHDA, SQIVND (reference sequence). This CDR3 has 13 residues. Patients at the Seattle site were enrolled during active infection and followed longitudinally. The V and J genes are TRBV19 and TRBJ2-3; D remains ambiguous. The TCR sequence derives from a woman in her forties with COVID-19, enrolled during active disease. Specimen: peripheral blood. In nucleotides, the CDR3 is TGTGCCAGTCGAGAACGGGGCACAGATACGCAGTATTTT. This gives the protein CASRERGTDTQYF.